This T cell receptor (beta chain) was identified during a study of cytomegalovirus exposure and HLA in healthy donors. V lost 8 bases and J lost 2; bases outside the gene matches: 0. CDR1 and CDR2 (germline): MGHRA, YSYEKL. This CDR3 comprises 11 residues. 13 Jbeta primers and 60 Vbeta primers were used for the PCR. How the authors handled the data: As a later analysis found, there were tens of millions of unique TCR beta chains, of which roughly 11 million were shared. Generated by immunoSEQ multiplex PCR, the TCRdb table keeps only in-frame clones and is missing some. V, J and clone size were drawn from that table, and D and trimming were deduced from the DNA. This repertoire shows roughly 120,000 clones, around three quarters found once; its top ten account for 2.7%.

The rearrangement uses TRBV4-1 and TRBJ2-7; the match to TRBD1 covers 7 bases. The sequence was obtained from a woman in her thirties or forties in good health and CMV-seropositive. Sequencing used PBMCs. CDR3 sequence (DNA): TGCGCCAGCGGGACAGCCTACGAGCAGTACTTC. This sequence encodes CASGTAYEQYF.